The 12 T cell receptor beta chains in this list originate from one sample, sequenced in a study of T-cell reconstitution after alpha-beta-depleted transplantation in children. Molecular barcoding with unique molecular identifiers was used for the TCRbeta library. TCRdb processed the PCR reads anew with MiXCR; each CDR3 protein has one entry. The table includes about 600,000 distinct CDR3 sequences, 8% to 11% detected once. Material: PBMCs from the stem cell graft donor, obtained from the stem cell graft. These receptors were taken from a human donor who donated a stem cell graft to a child with acute myeloid leukemia.

The chain employs TRBV7-6 and TRBJ2-3; no clear D gene. The V end lost 1 base, the J end lost 0 bases, and 11 bases lay between the germline ends. The CDR3 consists of 16 residues. Germline V gene lookup returns CDR1 SGHVS and CDR2 FNYEAQ. The CDR3 region has the DNA TGTGCCAGCAGCTTAGTATTGGGCCCCAGCACAGATACGCAGTATTTT. This gives the protein CASSLVLGPSTDTQYF.

The V gene is TRBV5-1, the J gene TRBJ2-7; D may match TRBD1 or TRBD2 (6 bases each). CDR3 length: 16 residues. V was shortened by 6 bases and J by 5 bases, with 24 bases between the two germline ends. Germline lookup yields CDR1 SGHRS and CDR2 YFSETQ. In nucleotides, the CDR3 is TGCGCCAGCAACCCTTGGGGGCGCGGGATAGTCGACGAGCAGTACTTC. The encoded protein is CASNPWGRGIVDEQYF.

This clonotype showed up many times. The chain is built from TRBV28 and TRBJ2-2, with 8 nucleotides matching TRBD2. The CDR3 consists of 13 residues. Unmatched junction bases numbered 8, after V lost 8 bases and J lost 9 bases. Germline loops: CDR1 MDHEN, CDR2 SYDVKM. CDR3 nucleotide sequence: TGTGCCAGCCTCGGGAGGGTCCGTAGGGAGCTGTTTTTT. Amino acids: CASLGRVRRELFF.

The chain carries TRBV12-3 or TRBV12-4 and TRBJ2-3, with 9 bases that match TRBD2. Trimming took 11 bases from V and 2 from J; bases not matched to a gene: 14. CDR3 size: 16 residues. The CDR3 spells CAFSLAPSGDTDTQYF. The CDR3 bases are TGTGCCTTCAGTCTCGCCCCTAGCGGGGACACAGATACGCAGTATTTT.

V and J are TRBV30 and TRBJ2-1, with D possibly TRBD1 on 6 matching bases. The germline V gene has CDR1 GTSNPN and CDR2 SVGIG (reference sequence). The length of the CDR3 is 16 residues. The V and J ends lost 1 base and 2 bases respectively, with 15 bases between them. This CDR3 is CAWSAIGQTPYNEQFF. The CDR3 DNA reads TGTGCCTGGAGTGCCATAGGACAGACCCCCTACAATGAGCAGTTCTTC.

This clonotype was seen many times. The chain employs TRBV11-2 and TRBJ2-3, with a possible D match to TRBD2 (5 bases). There are 15 residues in the CDR3. Germline loops: CDR1 SGHAT, CDR2 FQNNGV. Trimming stripped 1 base from V and 8 bases from J, with 16 bases between. The CDR3 region has the DNA TGTGCCAGCAGCTTAGTTCATGCGGGTGGAGTTACGCAGTATTTT. It yields the protein CASSLVHAGGVTQYF.

The chain recombines TRBV19 with TRBJ1-5; no clear D. Trimming cost V 1 base and J 16 bases, with 14 bases left between them. This CDR3 has 12 residues. Germline CDR1 is LNHDA and CDR2 is SQIVND (reference sequence). The DNA of the CDR3 is TGTGCCAGTAGTATAGGAGGATCAAGGAGACATTTT. This gives the protein CASSIGGSRRHF.

This clonotype turned up a few times. The chain combines TRBV5-4 with TRBJ2-1; 12 nucleotides agree with TRBD1. This CDR3 spans 20 amino acids. Looked up from germline, CDR1 is SGHNT and CDR2 is YYREEE (reference sequence). Germline trimming cut 3 bases from V and 1 base from J; bases unmatched to any gene: 14. The CDR3 DNA reads as TGTGCCAGCAGCTCCGGGACAGGGGGCTGGCGGGAGAGGTCCTACAATGAGCAGTTCTTC. This sequence encodes CASSSGTGGWRERSYNEQFF.

This clonotype was observed at least ten times. The J gene is TRBJ2-1, the V gene TRBV2; 11 nucleotides agree with TRBD1. CDR1 and CDR2 (germline): SNHLY, FYNNEI. The junction had 9 bases not matched to a gene; V was cut back by 6 bases and J by 8 bases. This CDR3 has 15 residues. CDR3 loop: CASSLDRGRQDEQFF. Written as DNA, the CDR3 is TGTGCCAGCAGCCTGGACAGGGGGCGGCAAGATGAGCAGTTCTTC. Full variable domain (rest looked up from reference TRBV2 and TRBJ2-1): EPEVTQTPSHQVTQMGQEVILRCVPISNHLYFYWYRQILGQKVEFLVSFYNNEISEKSEIFDDQFSVERPDGSNFTLKIRSTKLEDSAMYFCASSLDRGRQDEQFFGPGTRLTVL.

This clonotype came up many times. The chain recombines TRBV20-1 with TRBJ2-7; the match to TRBD2 covers 9 bases. Germline CDR1 and CDR2: DFQATT and SNEGSKA (reference sequence). With V trimmed by 3 bases and J by 5 bases, 11 bases remained unmatched. The CDR3 is 15 residues long. The chain's CDR3 is CSASGGSWTSDEQYF. The CDR3 bases are TGCAGTGCTAGTGGAGGGAGTTGGACTAGCGACGAGCAGTACTTC.

This clonotype was recorded at least ten times. The chain has TRBV10-3 and TRBJ2-2; D is perhaps TRBD2 (5 bases). Trimming took off 2 bases at V and 5 bases at J, with 9 bases between the two ends. Per the germline V gene, CDR1 is ENHRY and CDR2 is SYGVKD. The CDR3 covers 14 residues. The chain's CDR3 is CAISEGGPTGELFF. CDR3 DNA: TGTGCCATCAGTGAGGGCGGGCCAACCGGGGAGCTGTTTTTT.

The rearrangement uses TRBV5-1 and TRBJ2-1, with 9 bases that match TRBD2. This CDR3 comprises 15 residues. CDR1 is SGHRS, CDR2 YFSETQ, per germline. V lost 0 bases, J lost 10 bases, and 8 bases stayed unmatched. CDR3 protein: CASSLVVAGAGEQFF. CDR3 DNA sequence: TGCGCCAGCAGCTTGGTGGTAGCGGGAGCAGGAGAGCAGTTCTTC.